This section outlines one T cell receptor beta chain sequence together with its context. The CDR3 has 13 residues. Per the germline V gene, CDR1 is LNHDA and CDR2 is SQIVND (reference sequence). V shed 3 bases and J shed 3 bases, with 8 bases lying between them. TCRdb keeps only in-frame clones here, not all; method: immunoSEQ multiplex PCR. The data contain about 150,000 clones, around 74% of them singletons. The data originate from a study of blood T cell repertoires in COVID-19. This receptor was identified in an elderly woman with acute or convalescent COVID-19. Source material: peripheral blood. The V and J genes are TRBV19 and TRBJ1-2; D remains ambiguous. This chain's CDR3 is CASSMAQDYGYTF. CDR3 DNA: TGTGCCAGTAGTATGGCCCAGGACTATGGCTACACCTTC.